The T cell receptor beta chain described here comes from a study of CD4 T cells in relation to SARS-CoV-2 and coronaviruses. Study outcomes and limitations: Samples before the pandemic and after infection were not matched within any donor. No crossreactivity against non-spike viral proteins was tested here.

This clone was picked up a small number of times. Antigen unknown. Method: immunoSEQ multiplex PCR; TCRdb's copy keeps in-frame clones and lacks some. The sample consists of more than 30,000 clones, 70% to 90% of them appearing once. The V gene end was trimmed by 3 bases and the J gene end by 3 bases; junction bases not matched to a gene: 6. Germline V lookup: CDR1 LGHDT, CDR2 YNNKEL (reference sequence). The CDR3 sequence is 16 residues long. Material: memory CD4+ T cells from PBMCs. V usage is TRBV3-1 (or the pseudogene TRBV3-2) and J usage is TRBJ2-5, with 11 bases identical to TRBD2. This receptor was identified in an adult with COVID-19. CDR3 DNA: TGTGCCAGCAGCCATCGTACGGGACTAGCGGAAGAGACCCAGTACTTC. Its protein product is CASSHRTGLAEETQYF.